The clone carrying this T cell receptor beta chain was counted between two and nine times. Its matching antigen is unknown. These data come from a study of cytomegalovirus exposure and HLA in healthy donors. Whole-study results and caveats: Later on, a genetic analysis was performed. It linked a missense variant in DCLRE1C with V- and J-gene trimming of TCR beta. Productive status was seen about 90% or about 30% of the time for most TCR beta V segments in an earlier analysis. In vitro work confirmed that three CMV-associated chains recognize CMV antigens.

The PCR ran on 60 Vbeta and 13 Jbeta primers. Some clones are missing from TCRdb's copy, which holds only in-frame ones; the method was immunoSEQ multiplex PCR. Here the sample spans approximately 70,000 clones, roughly 80% being singletons. This CDR3 contains 14 residues. V trimming: 8 bases; J trimming: 5 bases; junction bases outside the gene matches: 6. CDR1 and CDR2 (germline): MNHEY, SVGAGI. The sequenced sample was PBMCs. The origin of this receptor is a young woman in good health and CMV-seronegative. This sequence joins TRBV6-5 and TRBJ2-2, with 9 bases that match TRBD1. The CDR3 region has the DNA TGTGCCAGCCAGCGGGACAGGGATACCGGGGAGCTGTTTTTT. Translating gives CASQRDRDTGELFF.